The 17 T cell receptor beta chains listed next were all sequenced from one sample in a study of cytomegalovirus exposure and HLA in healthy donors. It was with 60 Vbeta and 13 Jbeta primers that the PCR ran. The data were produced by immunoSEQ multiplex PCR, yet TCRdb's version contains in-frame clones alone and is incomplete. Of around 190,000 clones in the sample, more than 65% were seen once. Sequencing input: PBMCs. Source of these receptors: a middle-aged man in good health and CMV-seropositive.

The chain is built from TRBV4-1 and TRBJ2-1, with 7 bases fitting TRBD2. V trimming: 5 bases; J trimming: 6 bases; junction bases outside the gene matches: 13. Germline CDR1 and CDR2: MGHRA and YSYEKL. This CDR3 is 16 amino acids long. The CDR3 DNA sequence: TGCGCCAGCAGCTTCGCCGGAAGCGGGACCAGCAATGAGCAGTTCTTC. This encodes CASSFAGSGTSNEQFF.

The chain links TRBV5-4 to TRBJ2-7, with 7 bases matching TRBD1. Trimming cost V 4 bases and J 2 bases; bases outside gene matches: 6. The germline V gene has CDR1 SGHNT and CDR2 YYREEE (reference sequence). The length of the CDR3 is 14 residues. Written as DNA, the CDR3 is TGTGCCAGCAGCACATCAGACAGGGCCTACGAGCAGTACTTC. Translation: CASSTSDRAYEQYF.

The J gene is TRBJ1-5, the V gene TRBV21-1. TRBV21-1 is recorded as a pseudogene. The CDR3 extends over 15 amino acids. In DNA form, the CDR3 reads TGTGCCAGCAGCAAAGCGCGGGGGAAGAATCAGCCCCAGCATTTT. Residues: CASSKARGKNQPQHF.

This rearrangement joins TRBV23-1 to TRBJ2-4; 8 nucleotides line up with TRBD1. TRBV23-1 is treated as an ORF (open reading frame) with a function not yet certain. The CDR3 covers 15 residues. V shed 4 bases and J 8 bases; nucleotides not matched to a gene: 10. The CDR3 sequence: CASSPRGLLKDIQYF. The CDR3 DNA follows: TGCGCCAGCAGTCCCAGGGGGCTTCTTAAGGACATTCAGTACTTC.

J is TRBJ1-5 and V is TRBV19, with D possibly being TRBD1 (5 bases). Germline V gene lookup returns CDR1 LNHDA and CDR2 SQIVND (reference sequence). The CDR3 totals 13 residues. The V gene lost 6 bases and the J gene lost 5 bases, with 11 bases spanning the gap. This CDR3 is CASRRGTDQPQHF. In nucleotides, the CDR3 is TGTGCCAGTAGACGGGGGACGGATCAGCCCCAGCATTTT. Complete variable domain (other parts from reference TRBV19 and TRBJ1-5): DGGITQSPKYLFRKEGQNVTLSCEQNLNHDAMYWYRQDPGQGLRLIYYSQIVNDFQKGDIAEGYSVSREKKESFPLTVTSAQKNPTAFYLCASRRGTDQPQHFGDGTRLSIL.

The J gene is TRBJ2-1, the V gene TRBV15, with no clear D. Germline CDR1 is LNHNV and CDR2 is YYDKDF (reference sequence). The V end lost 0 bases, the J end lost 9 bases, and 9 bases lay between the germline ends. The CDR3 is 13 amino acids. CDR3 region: CATSRDGLAEQFF. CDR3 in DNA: TGTGCCACCAGCAGAGATGGCCTTGCTGAGCAGTTCTTC.

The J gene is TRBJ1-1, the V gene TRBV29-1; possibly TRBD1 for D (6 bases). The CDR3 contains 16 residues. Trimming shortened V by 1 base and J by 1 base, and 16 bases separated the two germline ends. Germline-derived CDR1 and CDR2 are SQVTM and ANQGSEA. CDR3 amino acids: CSVEGMAGAGNTEAFF. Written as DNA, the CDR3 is TGCAGCGTTGAAGGTATGGCAGGGGCTGGGAACACTGAAGCTTTCTTT.

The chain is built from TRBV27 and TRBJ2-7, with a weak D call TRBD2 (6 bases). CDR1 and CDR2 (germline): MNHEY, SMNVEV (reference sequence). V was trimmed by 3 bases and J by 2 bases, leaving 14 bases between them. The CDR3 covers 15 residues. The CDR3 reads CASSLSGTETYEQYF. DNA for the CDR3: TGTGCCAGCAGTTTGTCCGGGACTGAGACCTACGAGCAGTACTTC.

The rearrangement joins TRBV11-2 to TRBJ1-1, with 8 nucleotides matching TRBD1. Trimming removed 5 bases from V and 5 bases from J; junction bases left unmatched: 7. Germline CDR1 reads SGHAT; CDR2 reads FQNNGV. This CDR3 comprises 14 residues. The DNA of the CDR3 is TGTGCCAGCAGCCCCACAGGGGGGCGAACTGAAGCTTTCTTT. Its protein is CASSPTGGRTEAFF.

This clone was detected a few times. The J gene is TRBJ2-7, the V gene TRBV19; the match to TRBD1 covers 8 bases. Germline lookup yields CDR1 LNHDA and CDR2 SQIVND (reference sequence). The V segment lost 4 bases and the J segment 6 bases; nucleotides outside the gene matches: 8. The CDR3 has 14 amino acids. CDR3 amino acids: CASSTPGQGFEQYF. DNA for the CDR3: TGTGCCAGTAGTACCCCCGGACAGGGATTCGAGCAGTACTTC.

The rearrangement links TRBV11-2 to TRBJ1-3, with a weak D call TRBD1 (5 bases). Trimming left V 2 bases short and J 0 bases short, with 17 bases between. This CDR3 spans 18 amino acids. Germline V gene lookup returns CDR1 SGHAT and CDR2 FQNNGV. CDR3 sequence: CASSLLMAGMLSGNTIYF. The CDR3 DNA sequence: TGTGCCAGCAGCTTACTCATGGCAGGGATGCTCTCTGGAAACACCATATATTTT.

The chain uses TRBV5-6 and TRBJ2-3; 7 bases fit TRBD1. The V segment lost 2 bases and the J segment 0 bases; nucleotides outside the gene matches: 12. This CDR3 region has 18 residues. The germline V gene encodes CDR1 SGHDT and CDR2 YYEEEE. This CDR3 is CASSLIMWGQSSTDTQYF. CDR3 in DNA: TGTGCCAGCAGCTTAATAATGTGGGGACAGTCTAGCACAGATACGCAGTATTTT. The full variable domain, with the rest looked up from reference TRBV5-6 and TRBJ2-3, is DAGVTQSPTHLIKTRGQQVTLRCSPKSGHDTVSWYQQALGQGPQFIFQYYEEEERQRGNFPDRFSGHQFPNYSSELNVNALLLGDSALYLCASSLIMWGQSSTDTQYFGPGTRLTVL.

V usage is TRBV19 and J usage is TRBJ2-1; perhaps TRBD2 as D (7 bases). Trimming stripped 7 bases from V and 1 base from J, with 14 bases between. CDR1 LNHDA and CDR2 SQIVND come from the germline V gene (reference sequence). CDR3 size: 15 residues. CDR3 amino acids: CASNRGGWSYNEQFF. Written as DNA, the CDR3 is TGTGCCAGTAATAGGGGGGGTTGGTCCTACAATGAGCAGTTCTTC.

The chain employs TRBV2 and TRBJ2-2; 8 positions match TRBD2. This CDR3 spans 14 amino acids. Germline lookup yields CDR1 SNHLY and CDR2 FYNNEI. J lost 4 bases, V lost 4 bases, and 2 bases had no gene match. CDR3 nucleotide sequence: TGTGCCAGCAGTGCTAGCGGGCTCACCGGGGAGCTGTTTTTT. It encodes CASSASGLTGELFF.

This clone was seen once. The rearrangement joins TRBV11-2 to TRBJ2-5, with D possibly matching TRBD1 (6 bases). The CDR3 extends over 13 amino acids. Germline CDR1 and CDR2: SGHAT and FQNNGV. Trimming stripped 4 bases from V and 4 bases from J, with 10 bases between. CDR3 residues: CASSSGQRETQYF. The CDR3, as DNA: TGTGCCAGCAGCTCCGGACAGCGAGAGACCCAGTACTTC.

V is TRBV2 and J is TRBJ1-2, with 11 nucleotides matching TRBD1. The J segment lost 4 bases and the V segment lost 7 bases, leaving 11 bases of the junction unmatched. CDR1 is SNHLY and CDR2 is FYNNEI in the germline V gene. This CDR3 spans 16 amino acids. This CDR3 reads CASTGQGAMQVYGYTF. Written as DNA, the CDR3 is TGTGCCAGCACCGGACAGGGGGCAATGCAAGTCTATGGCTACACCTTC.

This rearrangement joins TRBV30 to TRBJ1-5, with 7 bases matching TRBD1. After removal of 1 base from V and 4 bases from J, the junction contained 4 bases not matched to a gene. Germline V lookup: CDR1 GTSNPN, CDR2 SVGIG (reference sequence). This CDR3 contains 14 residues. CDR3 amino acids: CAWSGQGGNQPQHF. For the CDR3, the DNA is TGTGCCTGGAGTGGCCAGGGGGGTAATCAGCCCCAGCATTTT.